The rows below give T cell receptor beta chains drawn from one sample of a study of cytomegalovirus exposure and HLA in healthy donors. Measured with immunoSEQ multiplex PCR; TCRdb has only the in-frame clones, and not every one. In the table there are more than 200,000 clones, about 74% of which are singletons. Input material: PBMCs. Receptor source: a man in his forties or fifties in good health and CMV-seronegative. Both conserved end residues are part of each CDR3. D genes are given only for firm matches. Size is stated for part of the rows, as once, few or many counts, or as a class when the clone is expanded.

DNA	CDR3	size	V	J	D
TGTGCCAGCAGACCTCGGGGGGGGATAAGAAGTGGCTACACCTTC	CASRPRGGIRSGYTF	-	TRBV5-6	TRBJ1-2	-
TGTGCCAGCAGCCCCGGGGACGAGCAGTACTTC	CASSPGDEQYF	-	TRBV16	TRBJ2-7	-
TGTGCCAGCAGCTCCCGAACCCTAGCGGGGGGGTGGGGAGAGACCCAGTACTTC	CASSSRTLAGGWGETQYF	-	TRBV5-6	TRBJ2-5	TRBD2
TGCGCCAGCAGCGCCGTATCAGGCACAGATACGCAGTATTTT	CASSAVSGTDTQYF	-	TRBV5-1	TRBJ2-3	-
TGTGCCAGCAGCCGAGGGACAGGGTCCGGCGAGCAGTACTTC	CASSRGTGSGEQYF	-	TRBV14	TRBJ2-7	TRBD1
TGTGCCAGCAGTTACTCGAGCGCGGATACGCAGTATTTT	CASSYSSADTQYF	few	TRBV6-6	TRBJ2-3	-
TGTGCCAGTAGTATCGCCGCGGGACCCTTCACAGATACGCAGTATTTT	CASSIAAGPFTDTQYF	-	TRBV19	TRBJ2-3	-
TGTGCCACTTGGAATAGCAACGAGCAGTACTTC	CATWNSNEQYF	-	TRBV6-6	TRBJ2-7	-
TGTGCCATCAGTCCTTCGGACAGGTCTGGGGAGACCCAGTACTTC	CAISPSDRSGETQYF	once	TRBV10-3	TRBJ2-5	TRBD1
TGTGCCAGCAGCGTTTCAGACAGCGGGACTAGCGGGAGGTGGGAAAGCAATGAGCAGTTCTTC	CASSVSDSGTSGRWESNEQFF	-	TRBV9	TRBJ2-1	TRBD2
TGTGCCAGCAGCTTGGGGGCCGGGGGGATCCAAGAGACCCAGTACTTC	CASSLGAGGIQETQYF	-	TRBV5-5	TRBJ2-5	TRBD2
TGTGCCAGCAGTCGAGACACCGGCTACGAGCAGTACTTC	CASSRDTGYEQYF	-	TRBV27	TRBJ2-7	-
TGCGCCAGCAGCATAGCCGGGACAGACAGTTACGAGCAGTACTTC	CASSIAGTDSYEQYF	-	TRBV4-1	TRBJ2-7	TRBD1
TGTGCCAGCAGTGAATTAGCGGGAGAGATGCGTGAGCAGTTCTTC	CASSELAGEMREQFF	-	TRBV6-1	TRBJ2-1	TRBD2
TGTGCCAGCAGCGTAGATGTCACGAGCTCCTATAATTCACCCCTCCACTTT	CASSVDVTSSYNSPLHF	-	TRBV9	TRBJ1-6	-
TGTGCCAGCAGCTTAGACAGTTCTTCTCCCTACGAGCAGTACTTC	CASSLDSSSPYEQYF	-	TRBV11-1	TRBJ2-7	-
TGTGCCAGCAGCTTGGACACCAACTATGGCTACACCTTC	CASSLDTNYGYTF	once	TRBV5-4	TRBJ1-2	-
TGTGCCAGCAGTGAAAGCGGGAGAGGCACCGGGGAGCTGTTTTTT	CASSESGRGTGELFF	-	TRBV2	TRBJ2-2	TRBD2
TGTGCCTGGAGTCCCCTGGCGGGAGACGCAGATACGCAGTATTTT	CAWSPLAGDADTQYF	-	TRBV30	TRBJ2-3	TRBD2
TGTGCCAGCAGTGAGAGATTTTACGAGCAGTACTTC	CASSERFYEQYF	-	TRBV6-1	TRBJ2-7	-
TGTGCCAGCAGCCTTACCCTGATGGGAGACTATGGCTACACCTTC	CASSLTLMGDYGYTF	once	TRBV7-9	TRBJ1-2	-
TGTGCCAGCAGTCTTAATTCACCCCTCCACTTT	CASSLNSPLHF	-	TRBV2	TRBJ1-6	-
TGTGCCAGCAGCTTGCGGGGGGCGAACACCGGGGAGCTGTTTTTT	CASSLRGANTGELFF	-	TRBV7-3	TRBJ2-2	TRBD2
TGCAGCGTTTTCCCGAGGTCCTACAATGAGCAGTTCTTC	CSVFPRSYNEQFF	-	TRBV29-1	TRBJ2-1	-
TGTGCCAGCAGTTTTCTAGATAACTATGGCTACACCTTC	CASSFLDNYGYTF	-	TRBV28	TRBJ1-2	-
TGTGCCAGCAGTTTGGCACTGGGACTAGCGGGGAACGAGCAGTTCTTC	CASSLALGLAGNEQFF	-	TRBV27	TRBJ2-1	TRBD2
TGTGCCAGCAGCTCCCCAAACAATGAGCAGTTCTTC	CASSSPNNEQFF	-	TRBV5-6	TRBJ2-1	-
TGCGCCAGCAGCATCAGCGGGAACACCGGGGAGCTGTTTTTT	CASSISGNTGELFF	-	TRBV4-3	TRBJ2-2	-
TGTGCCAGCAGCTTACAGGGGAGGGGGAGGGCAGATACGCAGTATTTT	CASSLQGRGRADTQYF	-	TRBV7-8	TRBJ2-3	-
TGTTCCAGCAGCCCTCGGACAGGGGGGGATGAAAAACTGTTTTTT	CSSSPRTGGDEKLFF	-	TRBV7-9	TRBJ1-4	TRBD1
TGTGCCAGCAGGCCTCCGGGGAGCTCCACAGATACGCAGTATTTT	CASRPPGSSTDTQYF	-	TRBV27	TRBJ2-3	-
TGTGCCAGCAGTTCGCAAGGGGCCCCTGGCTACACCTTC	CASSSQGAPGYTF	-	TRBV2	TRBJ1-2	-
TGTGCCAGTAGTCTCCGGACAGGGCGGGAGACCCAGTACTTC	CASSLRTGRETQYF	-	TRBV19	TRBJ2-5	TRBD1
TGTGCCAGCAGCCCGGGGACGGCGATCAGGGGAAGCACCATATATTTT	CASSPGTAIRGSTIYF	-	TRBV5-8	TRBJ1-3	-
TGTGCCAGCAGTGAATATACCGGCGGTAGCACAGATACGCAGTATTTT	CASSEYTGGSTDTQYF	-	TRBV25-1	TRBJ2-3	-
TGCGCCAGCAGCTCGTCTAGCCCCACAGATACGCAGTATTTT	CASSSSSPTDTQYF	-	TRBV5-1	TRBJ2-3	-
TGTGCCAGCGGCGGGTTTGGGGCCAACGTCCTGACTTTC	CASGGFGANVLTF	once	TRBV2	TRBJ2-6	-
TGTGCCAGCAGCTTAGGACTAACAGAGACCCAGTACTTC	CASSLGLTETQYF	-	TRBV7-9	TRBJ2-5	-
TGCAGCGTTGAAGACCTTATCGGCGAGCAGTACTTC	CSVEDLIGEQYF	-	TRBV29-1	TRBJ2-7	-
TGCGCCAGCAGCCTACTCCCGCCCCCCTACGAGCAGTACTTC	CASSLLPPPYEQYF	few	TRBV5-1	TRBJ2-7	-
TGTGCCAGCAGTCCTTGGGGGGGTGAAAAACTGTTTTTT	CASSPWGGEKLFF	-	TRBV27	TRBJ1-4	-
TGTGCCAGCAGCCAAGGGGGGGAAGTCAACACTGAAGCTTTCTTT	CASSQGGEVNTEAFF	-	TRBV5-4	TRBJ1-1	-